Sequencing of this TCR beta chain was carried out in a study of shared clonotypes between healthy human individuals. General study results and limits: The four-donor shared clonotypes exceeded non-shared clonotypes in generation probability, with non-shared ones scoring lower.

As for this clone: Its antigen is not known.

Each donor was a Caucasian adult residing in Nashville, Tennessee. V lost 0 bases and J 2 bases, leaving 5 bases between the germline ends. The CDR3 has 13 amino acids. Germline V CDR1 and CDR2: KGHSH, LQKENI. The assay was immunoSEQ multiplex PCR, and TCRdb's table has in-frame clones only and misses some. The sample lists under 2,500,000 clones, 90% to 96% seen once, with roughly 0.13% in the top ten. The sequence derives from a man aged 18 to 35 in good health. Sequencing was performed on naive CD4+ T cells sorted from blood. Subset of the sample: CD45RA+ positively selected. The chain couples TRBV18 to TRBJ2-7; D is ambiguous. CDR3 nucleotide sequence: TGTGCCAGCTCACCACCTTTCCCCTACGAGCAGTACTTC. It encodes CASSPPFPYEQYF. The full variable domain, its missing parts supplied by reference TRBV18 and TRBJ2-7, is NAGVMQNPRHLVRRRGQEARLRCSPMKGHSHVYWYRQLPEEGLKFMVYLQKENIIDESGMPKERFSAEFPKEGPSILRIQQVVRGDSAAYFCASSPPFPYEQYFGPGTRLTVT.